Each of the 27 T cell receptor beta chains below was sequenced from the same sample in a study of cytomegalovirus exposure and HLA in healthy donors. The PCR employed 60 Vbeta primers together with 13 Jbeta primers. Method: immunoSEQ multiplex PCR; TCRdb's copy keeps in-frame clones and lacks some. In the table there are 200,000 to 250,000 clones, 70% to 85% of which are singletons. Sequenced input: PBMCs. Receptor source: a male donor in good health and CMV-seronegative.

The CDR3 loop is CAILAWGESEAFF. CDR3 sequence (DNA): TGTGCCATTCTCGCTTGGGGGGAATCTGAAGCTTTCTTT. The chain has TRBV10-3 and TRBJ1-1, with a tentative D call TRBD1 (5 bases). Trimming cost V 9 bases and J 6 bases, with 17 bases left between them. The germline V gene has CDR1 ENHRY and CDR2 SYGVKD. This CDR3 spans 13 amino acids.

This clone was picked up a small number of times. The chain carries TRBV6-5 and TRBJ2-3, with 7 bases aligning to TRBD2. V shed 1 base and J 6 bases; nucleotides not matched to a gene: 7. Germline assignment: CDR1 MNHEY and CDR2 SVGAGI. This CDR3 is 15 amino acids long. The CDR3 spells CASSYYSGGRDTQYF. The CDR3 DNA is TGTGCCAGCAGTTACTATTCGGGGGGTAGGGATACGCAGTATTTT.

The chain carries TRBV10-2 and TRBJ2-1; tentatively, D is TRBD2 (5 bases). This CDR3 region has 15 residues. Germline V gene sequence: CDR1 WSHSY, CDR2 SAAADI. Trimming stripped 4 bases from V and 2 bases from J, with 12 bases between. CDR3 in DNA: TGCGCCAGCAGTGTACGAGGGAGACCCTACAATGAGCAGTTCTTC. This translates into CASSVRGRPYNEQFF.

V and J are TRBV4-1 and TRBJ2-2, with D perhaps TRBD2 (8 bases). Germline V gene sequence: CDR1 MGHRA, CDR2 YSYEKL. The CDR3 loop spans 17 amino acids. The germline V and J ends were trimmed by 1 base and 5 bases, with 17 bases remaining between them. CDR3 protein: CASSQGVSGTATGELFF. DNA of the CDR3: TGCGCCAGCAGCCAAGGGGTTAGCGGGACAGCGACCGGGGAGCTGTTTTTT.

The rearrangement uses TRBV2 and TRBJ2-3; TRBD2 matches 11 bases. The CDR3 length is 14 residues. Germline V gene sequence: CDR1 SNHLY, CDR2 FYNNEI. Unmatched junction bases numbered 1, after V lost 5 bases and J lost 3 bases. DNA of the CDR3: TGTGCCAGCAGTACTAGCGGGGGAACAGATACGCAGTATTTT. Translation: CASSTSGGTDTQYF.

This chain connects TRBV30 to TRBJ2-7, with TRBD2 as a possible D gene (6 bases). CDR1 GTSNPN and CDR2 SVGIG come from the germline V gene (reference sequence). The CDR3 spans 13 residues. V lost 1 base to trimming and J lost 5 bases, with 12 bases between them. The CDR3 DNA reads TGTGCCTGGAGTGAAACGGGAGTCGACGAGCAGTACTTC. It yields the protein CAWSETGVDEQYF. Drawing the rest from reference TRBV30 and TRBJ2-7, the complete variable domain is SQTIHQWPATLVQPVGSPLSLECTVEGTSNPNLYWYRQAAGRGLQLLFYSVGIGQISSEVPQNLSASRPQDRQFILSSKKLLLSDSGFYLCAWSETGVDEQYFGPGTRLTVT.

As for this clone: This sample includes further DNA sequences coding for the same CDR3. This sequence joins TRBV9 and TRBJ2-3; D remains unclear. V dropped 2 bases and J dropped 1 base, with 5 bases sitting between them. CDR3 size: 13 residues. From germline, CDR1 is SGDLS and CDR2 YYNGEE. Written as DNA, the CDR3 is TGTGCCAGCAGCGTGCAGGGCACAGATACGCAGTATTTT. Translating gives CASSVQGTDTQYF.

V gene TRBV9 combines with J gene TRBJ2-7; no definite D call. The germline V and J ends were trimmed by 0 bases and 2 bases, with 9 bases remaining between them. Germline V gives CDR1 SGDLS, CDR2 YYNGEE. There are 14 residues in the CDR3. CDR3 residues: CASSVGSAAYEQYF. DNA for the CDR3: TGTGCCAGCAGCGTAGGTTCGGCGGCCTACGAGCAGTACTTC.

The gene calls are TRBV7-9 and TRBJ2-3; perhaps TRBD1 as D (5 bases). Germline V lookup: CDR1 SEHNR, CDR2 FQNEAQ (reference sequence). The V end was cut by 8 bases, the J end by 5 bases, with 17 bases between. The CDR3 extends over 14 amino acids. Written as DNA, the CDR3 is TGTGCCAGCGGGGCCATTTGGGAAGAAGATACGCAGTATTTT. Translating it yields CASGAIWEEDTQYF. The variable domain in full, completed from reference TRBV7-9 and TRBJ2-3, reads DTGVSQNPRHKITKRGQNVTFRCDPISEHNRLYWYRQTLGQGPEFLTYFQNEAQLEKSRLLSDRFSAERPKGSFSTLEIQRTEQGDSAMYLCASGAIWEEDTQYFGPGTRLTVL.

The rearrangement uses TRBV18 and TRBJ1-5; 10 bases are a match to TRBD1. Germline CDR1 KGHSH, CDR2 LQKENI. Trimming took 4 bases from V and 5 from J; bases not matched to a gene: 2. The CDR3 is 14 residues long. The CDR3 DNA is TGTGCCAGCTCACTAGGACAGGGGGATCAGCCCCAGCATTTT. The encoded protein is CASSLGQGDQPQHF.

The chain uses TRBV9 and TRBJ2-2, with TRBD1 matching 7 bases. From germline, CDR1 is SGDLS and CDR2 YYNGEE. The CDR3 is 18 residues long. V was pared by 5 bases and J by 0 bases, with 13 bases of the junction left unmatched. The CDR3 DNA reads as TGTGCCAGCAGGGCTCCCGGGACAGCGATCGCGAACACCGGGGAGCTGTTTTTT. Residues: CASRAPGTAIANTGELFF.

The chain uses TRBV19 and TRBJ2-5; TRBD2 agrees at 7 bases. The J call may be mistaken, given a closer DNA end match to TRBJ2-7. Germline V gives CDR1 LNHDA, CDR2 SQIVND (reference sequence). The CDR3 is 16 amino acids. The CDR3 DNA reads as TGTGCCAGTAGTCCTTCATCAGGGAGGGTTTCCTACGAGCAGTACTTC. This gives the protein CASSPSSGRVSYEQYF.

The chain recombines TRBV5-6 with TRBJ2-1; D gene uncertain. Looked up from germline, CDR1 is SGHDT and CDR2 is YYEEEE. V was shortened by 0 bases and J by 10 bases, with 8 bases between the two germline ends. The CDR3 contains 12 residues. The CDR3 loop is CASSLGTREQFF. DNA of the CDR3: TGTGCCAGCAGCTTGGGAACCAGGGAGCAGTTCTTC.

The CDR3 loop reads CASSRTASTGGNPYEQYF. DNA for the CDR3: TGTGCCAGCAGTCGCACAGCATCGACAGGGGGCAACCCCTACGAGCAGTACTTC. This chain links TRBV27 with TRBJ2-7; the match to TRBD1 covers 10 bases. J lost 2 bases, V lost 5 bases, and 15 bases had no gene match. Germline V lookup: CDR1 MNHEY, CDR2 SMNVEV (reference sequence). This CDR3 has 18 residues.

The table lists this clone with a count of one. The chain carries TRBV7-9 and TRBJ2-7, with 7 bases aligning to TRBD1. With V trimmed by 3 bases and J by 6 bases, 8 bases remained unmatched. Germline CDR1 and CDR2: SEHNR and FQNEAQ (reference sequence). The CDR3 spans 14 residues. The CDR3 is CASSLYGTEGEQYF. The CDR3 DNA reads TGTGCCAGCAGCTTGTACGGGACAGAAGGCGAGCAGTACTTC.

This clone was found a few times. The chain uses TRBV6-5 and TRBJ2-7; perhaps TRBD1 as D (5 bases). V was cut by 4 bases and J by 3 bases, with 13 bases left in between. The CDR3 covers 14 residues. CDR1 is MNHEY and CDR2 is SVGAGI in the germline V gene. The CDR3 loop reads CASSFLDSHYEQYF. CDR3 in DNA: TGTGCCAGCAGTTTCTTAGACAGTCACTACGAGCAGTACTTC.

Note on this clone: At one end the junction does not follow the germline gene, possibly because of a read error. This sample includes further DNA sequences coding for the same CDR3. V and J are TRBV7-7 and TRBJ2-1; TRBD2 is a possible D gene (5 bases). Germline values: CDR1 SSHAT, CDR2 FNYEAQ (reference sequence). This CDR3 has 13 residues. CDR3 DNA sequence: TGTGCTAGCAGCTTATCGGGGTACAATGAGCAGTTCTTC. Translating gives CASSLSGYNEQFF.

This clone was detected a few times. V usage is TRBV7-9 and J usage is TRBJ1-2; 7 bases fit TRBD1. J lost 4 bases, V lost 5 bases, and 4 bases had no gene match. The germline V gene has CDR1 SEHNR and CDR2 FQNEAQ (reference sequence). The CDR3 is 13 residues long. The CDR3 region has the DNA TGTGCCAGCAGCGCCGAGGGGGCCTATGGCTACACCTTC. It yields the protein CASSAEGAYGYTF.

The CDR3, as DNA: TGTGCCAGCATCCCCTCCGGGACTAGCGAGAACACCGGGGAGCTGTTTTTT. Protein sequence: CASIPSGTSENTGELFF. The chain is built from TRBV7-3 and TRBJ2-2; 10 bases map to TRBD2. CDR1 is SGHTA, CDR2 FQGTGA, per germline. J was trimmed by 1 base and V by 7 bases; bases with no gene match: 9. This CDR3 comprises 17 residues.

V gene TRBV28 combines with J gene TRBJ2-3, with TRBD2 matching 7 bases. Germline V lookup: CDR1 MDHEN, CDR2 SYDVKM. V was clipped by 2 bases and J by 0 bases; unmatched bases: 2. The CDR3 totals 15 residues. In nucleotides, the CDR3 is TGTGCCAGCAGTTTAAGGACTAGTAGCACAGATACGCAGTATTTT. Translated, it gives CASSLRTSSTDTQYF.

This chain links TRBV19 with TRBJ2-1; the match to TRBD1 covers 8 bases. J lost 8 bases, V lost 4 bases, and 7 bases had no gene match. CDR3 length: 14 residues. The germline gives CDR1 LNHDA, CDR2 SQIVND (reference sequence). The CDR3 reads CASSKVRGLDEQFF. The CDR3 DNA follows: TGTGCCAGTAGTAAGGTCAGGGGGCTAGATGAGCAGTTCTTC.

The chain carries TRBV18 and TRBJ2-7, with 13 bases fitting TRBD2. CDR1 is KGHSH and CDR2 is LQKENI in the germline V gene. The trim removed 4 bases at V and 7 bases at J, leaving 4 bases unmatched. The CDR3 loop spans 14 amino acids. CDR3 residues: CASSLTGLAGEQYF. The CDR3, as DNA: TGTGCCAGCTCACTCACGGGACTAGCGGGAGAGCAGTACTTC.

The chain couples TRBV6-6 to TRBJ2-4, with D maybe TRBD2 (6 bases). Deletions cut 8 bases from V and 1 base from J, with 9 bases between. CDR1 MNHNY and CDR2 SVGAGI come from the germline V gene (reference sequence). This CDR3 contains 13 residues. Here the CDR3 reads CASAREAKNIQYF. The CDR3 DNA sequence: TGTGCCAGCGCCCGGGAGGCCAAAAACATTCAGTACTTC.

This clone occurred once. The chain joins TRBV5-1 to TRBJ2-7, with a weak D call TRBD1 (6 bases). The germline gives CDR1 SGHRS, CDR2 YFSETQ. There are 14 residues in the CDR3. Deletions cut 0 bases from V and 6 bases from J, with 13 bases between. CDR3 DNA: TGCGCCAGCAGCTTGGCAGTGGGGGCGCTCGAGCAGTACTTC. Protein sequence: CASSLAVGALEQYF.

The chain uses TRBV6-5 and TRBJ2-5; 9 positions match TRBD1. V dropped 5 bases and J dropped 11; count of bases not matched to a gene: 12. The CDR3 is 14 residues long. Germline V lookup: CDR1 MNHEY, CDR2 SVGAGI. Here the CDR3 reads CASSNRDRVLEQYF. The CDR3 DNA sequence: TGTGCCAGCAGTAACCGGGACAGGGTCTTGGAGCAGTACTTC.

The J gene is TRBJ1-3, the V gene TRBV14; D is uncertain. In germline, CDR1 is SGHDN, CDR2 FVKESK. V shed 3 bases and J shed 0 bases, with 9 bases lying between them. The CDR3 is made up of 15 amino acids. This CDR3 reads CASSHRVFSGNTIYF. CDR3 DNA: TGTGCCAGCAGCCATCGGGTCTTCTCTGGAAACACCATATATTTT.

The chain is built from TRBV30 and TRBJ2-7, with TRBD1 as a possible D gene (6 bases). V was cut by 8 bases and J by 3 bases, with 11 bases left in between. This CDR3 spans 11 amino acids. Germline CDR1 is GTSNPN and CDR2 is SVGIG (reference sequence). CDR3 residues: CAGGHLYEQYF. The CDR3, as DNA: TGTGCCGGGGGACATCTCTACGAGCAGTACTTC.